This T cell receptor beta chain was profiled in a study of cytomegalovirus exposure and HLA in healthy donors. Vbeta (60) and Jbeta (13) primers were used in the PCR. Libraries were prepared by immunoSEQ multiplex PCR; TCRdb keeps only in-frame clonotypes and omits some of them. This table has about 110,000 clones, 65% appearing once. This clone was seen a handful of times. The ends were cut back, 7 bases at V and 3 bases at J, with 8 bases in the middle. Germline V gene lookup returns CDR1 SGHNT and CDR2 YENEEA. This CDR3 comprises 12 residues. This TCR came from a man younger than 45 in good health and CMV-seropositive. The specimen sequenced was PBMCs. The chain is built from TRBV11-3 and TRBJ2-3; TRBD1 might be the D (5 bases). CDR3 in DNA: TGTGCCAGCAACCCAGGGACAGATACGCAGTATTTT. It is translated as CASNPGTDTQYF.